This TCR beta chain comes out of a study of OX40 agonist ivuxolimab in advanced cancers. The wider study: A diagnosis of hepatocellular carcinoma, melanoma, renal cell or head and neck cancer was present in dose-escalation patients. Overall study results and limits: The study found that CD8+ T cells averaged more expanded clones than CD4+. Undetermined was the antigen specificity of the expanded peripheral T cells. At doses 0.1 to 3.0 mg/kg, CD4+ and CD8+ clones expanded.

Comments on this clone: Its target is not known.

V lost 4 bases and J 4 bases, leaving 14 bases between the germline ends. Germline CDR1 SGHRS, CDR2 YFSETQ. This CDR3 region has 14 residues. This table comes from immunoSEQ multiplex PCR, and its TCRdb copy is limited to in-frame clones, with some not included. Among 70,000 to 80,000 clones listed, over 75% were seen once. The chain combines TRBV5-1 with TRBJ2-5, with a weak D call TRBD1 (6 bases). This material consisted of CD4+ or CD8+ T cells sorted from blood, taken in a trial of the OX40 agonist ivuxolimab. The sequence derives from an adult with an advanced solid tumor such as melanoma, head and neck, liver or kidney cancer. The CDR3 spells CASSRTAGLETQYF. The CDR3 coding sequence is TGCGCCAGCAGCCGGACAGCTGGACTAGAGACCCAGTACTTC.